One sample yielded the 24 T cell receptor beta chains listed below, sequenced in a study of cytomegalovirus exposure and HLA in healthy donors. Amplification used 60 Vbeta primers and 13 Jbeta primers. The assay was immunoSEQ multiplex PCR, and TCRdb's table has in-frame clones only and misses some. The table has about 210,000 clones, around 78% seen once. Sequenced material: PBMCs. These receptors were collected from a woman aged 25 to 39 in good health and CMV-seropositive.

This chain connects TRBV10-3 to TRBJ1-6, with TRBD1 as a possible D gene (5 bases). With 9 bases removed from V and 2 bases from J, the gap between germline ends came to 14 bases. The germline CDR1 and CDR2 sequences are ENHRY and SYGVKD. The CDR3 has 15 amino acids. For the CDR3, the DNA is TGTGCCATTGGAATAGGGGAAACCTATAATTCACCCCTCCACTTT. Translated, it gives CAIGIGETYNSPLHF.

The chain couples TRBV28 to TRBJ1-5, with 8 nucleotides matching TRBD1. Trimming cost V 6 bases and J 3 bases; bases outside gene matches: 10. The CDR3 has 16 amino acids. CDR1 is MDHEN, CDR2 SYDVKM, per germline. In DNA form, the CDR3 reads TGTGCCAGCAGAAGACTAGGACAGGGCCTCAATCAGCCCCAGCATTTT. Translation gives CASRRLGQGLNQPQHF.

The chain links TRBV11-3 to TRBJ2-2, with 8 bases fitting TRBD1. The junction had 7 bases not matched to a gene; V was cut back by 5 bases and J by 5 bases. The CDR3 totals 15 residues. The germline V gene encodes CDR1 SGHNT and CDR2 YENEEA. The CDR3 is CASSSWTGLTGELFF. CDR3 nucleotide sequence: TGTGCCAGCAGCAGTTGGACAGGGTTGACCGGGGAGCTGTTTTTT. The full variable domain, its missing parts supplied by reference TRBV11-3 and TRBJ2-2, is EAGVVQSPRYKIIEKKQPVAFWCNPISGHNTLYWYLQNLGQGPELLIRYENEEAVDDSQLPKDRFSAERLKGVDSTLKIQPAELGDSAVYLCASSSWTGLTGELFFGEGSRLTVL.

This clone turned up a few times. The chain has TRBV2 and TRBJ1-5; D perhaps matches TRBD1 (5 bases). Germline V gene sequence: CDR1 SNHLY, CDR2 FYNNEI. Trimming took 6 bases from V and 10 from J, leaving 19 bases between them. The CDR3 runs to 14 residues. This chain's CDR3 is CASSQASGGDPQHF. DNA for the CDR3: TGTGCCAGCAGCCAAGCCTCTGGAGGGGACCCCCAGCATTTT.

J is TRBJ2-3 and V is TRBV6-5; 8 positions match TRBD2. Trimming at V came to 2 bases and at J to 6 bases, leaving 7 bases not matched to a gene. Germline loops: CDR1 MNHEY, CDR2 SVGAGI. The CDR3 loop spans 15 amino acids. The CDR3 DNA reads as TGTGCCAGCAGTTACGGGTCTTCGGGGGGGGATACGCAGTATTTT. As protein: CASSYGSSGGDTQYF.

The chain uses TRBV2 and TRBJ1-4; 7 nucleotides align to TRBD1. The V gene end was trimmed by 1 base and the J gene end by 6 bases; junction bases not matched to a gene: 2. The V gene's germline CDR1 is SNHLY and CDR2 FYNNEI. The CDR3 extends over 14 amino acids. The CDR3 reads CASSEDRGYEKLFF. The CDR3 nucleotides are TGTGCCAGCAGTGAAGACAGGGGTTATGAAAAACTGTTTTTT.

In the case of this clone: One junction end does not reproduce the germline sequence, and a read error may be involved. The J gene is TRBJ1-1, the V gene TRBV7-9; D is uncertain. Germline-derived CDR1 and CDR2 are SEHNR and FQNEAQ (reference sequence). This CDR3 is built from 11 residues. The CDR3 reads CSSSSNTEAFF. The CDR3 DNA reads as TGTTCCAGCAGCTCTAACACTGAAGCTTTCTTT.

The chain recombines TRBV6-5 with TRBJ1-5; no definite D call. CDR1 and CDR2 from the germline V gene are MNHEY and SVGAGI. The V gene lost 6 bases and the J gene lost 0 bases, with 6 bases spanning the gap. This CDR3 has 13 amino acids. CDR3 sequence: CASSSYSNQPQHF. The CDR3 region has the DNA TGTGCCAGCAGCTCCTATAGCAATCAGCCCCAGCATTTT.

The chain has TRBV5-1 and TRBJ2-7; 9 bases align to TRBD1. Unmatched junction bases numbered 10, after V lost 3 bases and J lost 6 bases. This CDR3 contains 15 residues. CDR1 is SGHRS and CDR2 is YFSETQ in the germline V gene. The CDR3: CASSSGTGRVSEQYF. In nucleotides, the CDR3 is TGCGCCAGCAGCTCCGGGACAGGGAGAGTCTCCGAGCAGTACTTC.

The V gene is TRBV7-9, the J gene TRBJ2-1; 8 positions match TRBD2. This CDR3 has 16 amino acids. Germline lookup yields CDR1 SEHNR and CDR2 FQNEAQ (reference sequence). J lost 3 bases, V lost 1 base, and 5 bases had no gene match. Here the CDR3 reads CASSLVTSADYNEQFF. The DNA for the CDR3 is TGTGCCAGCAGCTTAGTGACTAGCGCCGACTACAATGAGCAGTTCTTC. The full variable domain, its missing parts supplied by reference TRBV7-9 and TRBJ2-1, is DTGVSQNPRHKITKRGQNVTFRCDPISEHNRLYWYRQTLGQGPEFLTYFQNEAQLEKSRLLSDRFSAERPKGSFSTLEIQRTEQGDSAMYLCASSLVTSADYNEQFFGPGTRLTVL.

CDR3 sequence (DNA): TGTGCCAGCAGCGCCTGGGACAGCTCCTACGAGCAGTACTTC. The encoded protein is CASSAWDSSYEQYF. The chain couples TRBV9 to TRBJ2-7; TRBD1 matches at 7 bases. Germline lookup yields CDR1 SGDLS and CDR2 YYNGEE. The CDR3 is 14 amino acids. The J segment lost 0 bases and the V segment lost 3 bases, leaving 3 bases of the junction unmatched.

V gene TRBV5-1 combines with J gene TRBJ2-5; 8 bases are shared with TRBD2. Germline CDR1 is SGHRS and CDR2 is YFSETQ. The CDR3 sequence is 17 residues long. With V trimmed by 4 bases and J by 5 bases, 16 bases remained unmatched. The CDR3 loop is CASSPFTGTRRLETQYF. The CDR3 DNA follows: TGCGCCAGCAGCCCCTTCACCGGGACTAGGCGATTGGAGACCCAGTACTTC.

The V gene is TRBV7-9, the J gene TRBJ2-5; the D gene is possibly TRBD2 (6 bases). The CDR3 loop spans 15 amino acids. CDR1 SEHNR and CDR2 FQNEAQ come from the germline V gene (reference sequence). Trimming took 0 bases from V and 5 from J, leaving 13 bases between them. The CDR3 loop reads CASSLARLGWETQYF. CDR3 nucleotide sequence: TGTGCCAGCAGCTTAGCCCGACTAGGATGGGAGACCCAGTACTTC.

The V and J genes are TRBV7-6 and TRBJ1-2; no firm D call. The CDR3 spans 14 residues. CDR1 and CDR2 from the germline V gene are SGHVS and FNYEAQ. Trimming took off 2 bases at V and 6 bases at J, with 13 bases between the two ends. The CDR3 bases are TGTGCCAGCAGCTTACTCGACTCCGTCGATGGCTACACCTTC. As protein: CASSLLDSVDGYTF.

This chain connects TRBV28 to TRBJ2-1; 10 bases map to TRBD2. This CDR3 has 15 residues. With 5 bases clipped from V and 2 bases from J, the junction kept 3 bases outside the gene matches. From germline, CDR1 is MDHEN and CDR2 SYDVKM. Written as DNA, the CDR3 is TGTGCCAGCAGTCTTAGCGGGGGGCCCTACAATGAGCAGTTCTTC. This gives the protein CASSLSGGPYNEQFF.

This clone was counted once. J is TRBJ2-1 and V is TRBV7-9, with D possibly TRBD2 on 5 matching bases. Germline loops: CDR1 SEHNR, CDR2 FQNEAQ (reference sequence). The CDR3 is 15 residues long. With 10 bases removed from V and 4 bases from J, the gap between germline ends came to 20 bases. The CDR3 DNA reads TGTGCCACACGAAGCGGCCTAGAGGGTTACAATGAGCAGTTCTTC. This sequence encodes CATRSGLEGYNEQFF.

This clone was counted a single time. This chain links TRBV5-1 with TRBJ1-6; 7 bases match TRBD1. Per germline, CDR1 SGHRS and CDR2 YFSETQ. Losses at the gene ends were 4 bases for V and 7 bases for J; bases not matched to a gene: 8. CDR3 length equals 15 residues. The CDR3 loop is CASSVSGQANSPLHF. The CDR3 nucleotides read TGCGCCAGCAGCGTTTCTGGACAGGCCAATTCACCCCTCCACTTT. Using reference TRBV5-1 and TRBJ1-6 for the parts outside the CDR3, the full variable domain is KAGVTQTPRYLIKTRGQQVTLSCSPISGHRSVSWYQQTPGQGLQFLFEYFSETQRNKGNFPGRFSGRQFSNSRSEMNVSTLELGDSALYLCASSVSGQANSPLHFGNGTRLTVT.

The gene calls are TRBV2 and TRBJ2-3, with 8 bases that match TRBD2. V lost 7 bases to trimming and J lost 0 bases; unmatched junction nucleotides: 12. CDR3 length equals 17 residues. Germline V CDR1 and CDR2: SNHLY, FYNNEI. CDR3 coding DNA: TGTGCCAGCACCGGGAGGGCTAGCGGACCTAGCACAGATACGCAGTATTTT. This encodes CASTGRASGPSTDTQYF.

The rearrangement uses TRBV7-2 and TRBJ2-7, with a weak D call TRBD1 (5 bases). The CDR3 runs to 12 residues. Germline V gene sequence: CDR1 SGHTA, CDR2 FQGNSA. V was trimmed by 2 bases and J by 5 bases, leaving 7 bases between them. In DNA form, the CDR3 reads TGTGCCAGCAGCTTACAGGGAAACGAGCAGTACTTC. It encodes CASSLQGNEQYF.

This chain uses TRBV30 with TRBJ1-6; D unresolved. The germline V gene encodes CDR1 GTSNPN and CDR2 SVGIG (reference sequence). This CDR3 spans 15 amino acids. V lost 4 bases and J 10 bases, leaving 20 bases between the germline ends. The CDR3 DNA is TGTGCCTGGAAGCTTTTTAGACGGCCGGGGTCACCCCTCCACTTT. Its protein product is CAWKLFRRPGSPLHF. The full variable domain, rest sourced from reference TRBV30 and TRBJ1-6, is SQTIHQWPATLVQPVGSPLSLECTVEGTSNPNLYWYRQAAGRGLQLLFYSVGIGQISSEVPQNLSASRPQDRQFILSSKKLLLSDSGFYLCAWKLFRRPGSPLHFGNGTRLTVT.

This clone was detected once. The rearrangement links TRBV6-5 to TRBJ2-1, with D maybe TRBD1 (5 bases). Trimming took 5 bases from V and 5 from J, leaving 10 bases between them. This CDR3 is 13 amino acids long. Germline-derived CDR1 and CDR2 are MNHEY and SVGAGI. Here the CDR3 DNA reads TGTGCCAGCAGTAGGGGTGGGAACAATGAGCAGTTCTTC. Translation: CASSRGGNNEQFF.

The chain links TRBV7-9 to TRBJ2-5; TRBD2 agrees at 7 bases. V shed 1 base, J shed 5 bases, and the junction held 7 bases outside the gene matches. The CDR3 covers 15 residues. The germline V gene has CDR1 SEHNR and CDR2 FQNEAQ (reference sequence). CDR3 nucleotides: TGTGCCAGCAGCTTAGAAGGATGGGGGGGGGAGACCCAGTACTTC. Its protein is CASSLEGWGGETQYF.

J is TRBJ2-7 and V is TRBV28, with a weak D call TRBD2 (6 bases). The CDR3 is made up of 13 amino acids. Germline lookup yields CDR1 MDHEN and CDR2 SYDVKM. V was cut by 3 bases and J by 2 bases, with 8 bases left in between. CDR3 loop: CASSLWGAYEQYF. Written as DNA, the CDR3 is TGTGCCAGCAGTTTGTGGGGGGCCTACGAGCAGTACTTC.

The genes are TRBV11-2 and TRBJ2-1, with D perhaps matching TRBD1 (6 bases). With 4 bases removed from V and 11 bases from J, the gap between germline ends came to 12 bases. Per germline, CDR1 SGHAT and CDR2 FQNNGV. The length of the CDR3 is 12 residues. DNA of the CDR3: TGTGCCAGCAGCTATTCCGGGACACAGCAGTTCTTC. Its translation: CASSYSGTQQFF.